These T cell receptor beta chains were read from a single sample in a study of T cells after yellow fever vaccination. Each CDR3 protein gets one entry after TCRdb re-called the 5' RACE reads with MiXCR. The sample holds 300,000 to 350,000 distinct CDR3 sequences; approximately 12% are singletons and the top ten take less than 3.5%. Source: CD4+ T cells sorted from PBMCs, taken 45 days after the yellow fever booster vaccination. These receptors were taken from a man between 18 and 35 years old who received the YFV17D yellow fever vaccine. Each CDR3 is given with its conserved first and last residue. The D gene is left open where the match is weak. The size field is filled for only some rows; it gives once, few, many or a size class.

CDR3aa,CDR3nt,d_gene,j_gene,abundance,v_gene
CASSVDGPMSTEAFF,TGCGCCAGCAGCGTGGACGGACCCATGAGCACTGAAGCTTTCTTT,.,TRBJ1-1,.,TRBV5-1
CATSDFPANTDTQYF,TGTGCCACCAGTGATTTTCCGGCCAACACAGATACGCAGTATTTT,.,TRBJ2-3,.,TRBV24-1
CASSPSGLDSPLHF,TGTGCCAGCTCACCCTCAGGTCTTGATTCACCCCTCCACTTT,.,TRBJ1-6,.,TRBV18
CASSEPGAGSYGYTF,TGTGCCAGCAGTGAACCAGGGGCTGGTAGCTATGGCTACACCTTC,.,TRBJ1-2,.,TRBV25-1
CSARSGTVNTEAFF,TGCAGTGCTCGATCCGGGACAGTGAACACTGAAGCTTTCTTT,TRBD1,TRBJ1-1,many,TRBV20-1
CASSTPGIPDTQYF,TGTGCCAGCTCAACCCCAGGGATCCCAGATACGCAGTATTTT,.,TRBJ2-3,.,TRBV18
CASSILLETQYF,TGCGCCAGCAGCATACTGCTAGAAACGCAGTATTTT,.,TRBJ2-3,.,TRBV5-1
CASTRDRGHLGNTEAFF,TGTGCCAGCACCAGGGACAGGGGCCACCTAGGGAACACTGAAGCTTTCTTT,TRBD1,TRBJ1-1,few,TRBV6-2/TRBV6-3
CASVDRGGSYNEQFF,TGTGCCAGTGTGGACAGGGGGGGATCCTACAATGAGCAGTTCTTC,TRBD1,TRBJ2-1,few,TRBV19
CASSFRYNSPLHF,TGTGCCAGCAGTTTTCGGTATAATTCACCCCTCCACTTT,.,TRBJ1-6,few,TRBV27
CASSQTGLHNQPQHF,TGTGCCAGCAGCCAAACGGGACTCCACAATCAGCCCCAGCATTTT,.,TRBJ1-5,few,TRBV4-2
CASSLKAGGITEAFF,TGCGCCAGCAGCTTGAAGGCAGGGGGTATCACTGAAGCTTTCTTT,TRBD1,TRBJ1-1,.,TRBV5-1
CASSYGRTQLSGGYTF,TGTGCCAGCAGTTACGGCCGAACACAGTTAAGCGGCGGCTACACCTTC,.,TRBJ1-2,few,TRBV6-6
CASSLIRGQGSTDTQYF,TGTGCCAGCAGTTTAATACGAGGACAGGGGAGCACAGATACGCAGTATTTT,TRBD1,TRBJ2-3,.,TRBV7-2
CSASGGVYGYTF,TGCAGTGCTAGCGGGGGAGTCTATGGCTACACCTTC,.,TRBJ1-2,.,TRBV20-1
CASSNLPAGRGPGEQYF,TGTGCCAGCAGTAATCTTCCGGCGGGCAGGGGGCCGGGGGAGCAGTACTTC,TRBD1,TRBJ2-7,few,TRBV6-2/TRBV6-3
CASSWGVYNEQFF,TGTGCCAGCAGTTGGGGAGTTTACAATGAGCAGTTCTTC,.,TRBJ2-1,many,TRBV6-2/TRBV6-3
CASSGGLSYNEQFF,TGTGCCAGCAGTGGGGGGCTTTCCTACAATGAGCAGTTCTTC,.,TRBJ2-1,few,TRBV6-5
CASKTFWTDNQPQHF,TGTGCCAGCAAGACGTTCTGGACGGATAATCAGCCCCAGCATTTT,.,TRBJ1-5,.,TRBV6-2/TRBV6-3
CASSSGFGEAFF,TGTGCCAGCAGCAGCGGGTTCGGTGAAGCTTTCTTT,.,TRBJ1-1,few,TRBV2
CSASSAGGLADTQYF,TGCAGTGCTAGCTCCGCGGGGGGGCTTGCAGATACGCAGTATTTT,TRBD2,TRBJ2-3,.,TRBV20-1
CASSQESRGALPNEQFF,TGCGCCAGCAGCCAAGAGAGTCGGGGGGCCCTCCCCAATGAGCAGTTCTTC,.,TRBJ2-1,.,TRBV4-1
CASSPKGLRNTEAFF,TGTGCCAGCAGTCCTAAGGGACTTCGTAACACTGAAGCTTTCTTT,.,TRBJ1-1,.,TRBV6-6
CASSFGGGHTDTQYF,TGTGCCAGCAGCTTTGGCGGGGGGCACACAGATACGCAGTATTTT,TRBD2,TRBJ2-3,few,TRBV11-3
CASSFRPSNQPQHF,TGTGCCAGCAGCTTCCGTCCGAGCAATCAGCCCCAGCATTTT,.,TRBJ1-5,many,TRBV12-3/TRBV12-4
CSVDMNSVNTEAFF,TGCAGCGTTGACATGAATTCAGTGAACACTGAAGCTTTCTTT,.,TRBJ1-1,many,TRBV29-1
CASSTLWTSSGANVLTF,TGTGCCAGTAGTACCCTCTGGACCAGCTCTGGGGCCAACGTCCTGACTTTC,.,TRBJ2-6,few,TRBV19
CAISEAGTAEAFF,TGTGCCATCAGTGAGGCCGGGACAGCTGAAGCTTTCTTT,TRBD1,TRBJ1-1,.,TRBV10-3
CASSPGGGQLLYNSPLHF,TGCGCCAGCAGCCCAGGAGGAGGGCAGCTTCTTTATAATTCACCCCTCCACTTT,.,TRBJ1-6,.,TRBV4-1
CASSERARVSQPQHF,TGTGCCAGCAGTGAAAGGGCCAGGGTGAGTCAGCCCCAGCATTTT,.,TRBJ1-5,many,TRBV6-1
CASSLRAGSSGNTIYF,TGTGCCAGCAGCTTAAGGGCAGGATCCTCTGGAAACACCATATATTTT,.,TRBJ1-3,.,TRBV7-9
CASTSGGWDGEQFF,TGCGCCAGCACCTCGGGAGGGTGGGATGGCGAGCAGTTCTTC,TRBD2,TRBJ2-1,.,TRBV5-1
CASQNGLAGARGETQYF,TGTGCCAGCCAAAACGGACTAGCGGGGGCCAGAGGAGAGACCCAGTACTTC,TRBD2,TRBJ2-5,.,TRBV5-4
CASSPPSGRVAYNEQFF,TGTGCCAGCAGCCCCCCCAGCGGCAGGGTTGCCTACAATGAGCAGTTCTTC,.,TRBJ2-1,.,TRBV7-9
CATSDFTANYGYTF,TGTGCCACCAGTGATTTTACAGCTAACTATGGCTACACCTTC,.,TRBJ1-2,.,TRBV24-1
CASSPRRESYNEQFF,TGTGCCAGCAGCCCGCGACGGGAGAGCTACAATGAGCAGTTCTTC,.,TRBJ2-1,few,TRBV7-2
CASSLGTALQYF,TGTGCCAGCAGTCTAGGGACGGCCCTCCAGTACTTC,.,TRBJ2-5,few,TRBV12-3/TRBV12-4
CASSGGITNTEAFF,TGCGCCAGCAGCGGGGGAATCACGAACACTGAAGCTTTCTTT,.,TRBJ1-1,.,TRBV5-1
CASSEDSLYGYTF,TGTGCCAGCTCTGAGGACAGCTTATATGGCTACACCTTC,.,TRBJ1-2,few,TRBV18
CASSPPKNIQYF,TGTGCCAGTAGTCCACCCAAAAACATTCAGTACTTC,.,TRBJ2-4,.,TRBV19
CASSPTGTSGDASTDTQYF,TGTGCCAGCAGCCCTACCGGGACTAGCGGGGACGCTAGCACAGATACGCAGTATTTT,TRBD2,TRBJ2-3,.,TRBV5-6
CASSEMVDTDTQYF,TGTGCCAGCAGTGAAATGGTGGACACAGATACGCAGTATTTT,.,TRBJ2-3,.,TRBV6-1
CASSQTTRSYTDTQYF,TGCGCCAGCAGCCAGACAACACGGTCCTACACAGATACGCAGTATTTT,.,TRBJ2-3,few,TRBV4-3
CASSWKTSGADTQYF,TGTGCCAGCAGCTGGAAGACTAGCGGGGCAGATACGCAGTATTTT,TRBD2,TRBJ2-3,.,TRBV5-4
CSASRQALKDTQYF,TGCAGTGCTAGTCGGCAGGCACTTAAGGATACGCAGTATTTT,.,TRBJ2-3,few,TRBV20-1
CASRSDRGVYNEQFF,TGTGCCAGCAGATCCGACAGGGGAGTTTACAATGAGCAGTTCTTC,TRBD1,TRBJ2-1,few,TRBV7-2
CASSSALGIDTQYF,TGCGCCAGCAGCTCGGCCCTAGGAATAGATACGCAGTATTTT,.,TRBJ2-3,.,TRBV5-1
CASSLPTGTGEETQYF,TGTGCCAGCAGTTTACCCACCGGGACAGGGGAAGAGACCCAGTACTTC,TRBD1,TRBJ2-5,.,TRBV28
CASSLRRGGNTEAFF,TGTGCCAGCAGCTTACGGAGAGGGGGCAACACTGAAGCTTTCTTT,TRBD1,TRBJ1-1,few,TRBV7-2